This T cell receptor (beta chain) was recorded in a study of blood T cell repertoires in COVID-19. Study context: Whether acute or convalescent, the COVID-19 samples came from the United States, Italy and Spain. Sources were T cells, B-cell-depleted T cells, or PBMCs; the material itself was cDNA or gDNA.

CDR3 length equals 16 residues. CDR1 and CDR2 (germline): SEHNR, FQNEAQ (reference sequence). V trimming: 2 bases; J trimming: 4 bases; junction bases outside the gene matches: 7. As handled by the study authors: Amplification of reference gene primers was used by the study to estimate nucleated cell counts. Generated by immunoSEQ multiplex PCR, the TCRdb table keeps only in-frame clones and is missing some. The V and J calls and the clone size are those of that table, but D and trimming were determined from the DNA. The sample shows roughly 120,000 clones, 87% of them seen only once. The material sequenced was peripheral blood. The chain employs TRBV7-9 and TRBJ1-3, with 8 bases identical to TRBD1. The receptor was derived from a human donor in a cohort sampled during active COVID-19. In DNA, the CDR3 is TGTGCCAGCAGCTTAATCGCAGGGGGCAGGGGAAACACCATATATTTT. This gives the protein CASSLIAGGRGNTIYF.